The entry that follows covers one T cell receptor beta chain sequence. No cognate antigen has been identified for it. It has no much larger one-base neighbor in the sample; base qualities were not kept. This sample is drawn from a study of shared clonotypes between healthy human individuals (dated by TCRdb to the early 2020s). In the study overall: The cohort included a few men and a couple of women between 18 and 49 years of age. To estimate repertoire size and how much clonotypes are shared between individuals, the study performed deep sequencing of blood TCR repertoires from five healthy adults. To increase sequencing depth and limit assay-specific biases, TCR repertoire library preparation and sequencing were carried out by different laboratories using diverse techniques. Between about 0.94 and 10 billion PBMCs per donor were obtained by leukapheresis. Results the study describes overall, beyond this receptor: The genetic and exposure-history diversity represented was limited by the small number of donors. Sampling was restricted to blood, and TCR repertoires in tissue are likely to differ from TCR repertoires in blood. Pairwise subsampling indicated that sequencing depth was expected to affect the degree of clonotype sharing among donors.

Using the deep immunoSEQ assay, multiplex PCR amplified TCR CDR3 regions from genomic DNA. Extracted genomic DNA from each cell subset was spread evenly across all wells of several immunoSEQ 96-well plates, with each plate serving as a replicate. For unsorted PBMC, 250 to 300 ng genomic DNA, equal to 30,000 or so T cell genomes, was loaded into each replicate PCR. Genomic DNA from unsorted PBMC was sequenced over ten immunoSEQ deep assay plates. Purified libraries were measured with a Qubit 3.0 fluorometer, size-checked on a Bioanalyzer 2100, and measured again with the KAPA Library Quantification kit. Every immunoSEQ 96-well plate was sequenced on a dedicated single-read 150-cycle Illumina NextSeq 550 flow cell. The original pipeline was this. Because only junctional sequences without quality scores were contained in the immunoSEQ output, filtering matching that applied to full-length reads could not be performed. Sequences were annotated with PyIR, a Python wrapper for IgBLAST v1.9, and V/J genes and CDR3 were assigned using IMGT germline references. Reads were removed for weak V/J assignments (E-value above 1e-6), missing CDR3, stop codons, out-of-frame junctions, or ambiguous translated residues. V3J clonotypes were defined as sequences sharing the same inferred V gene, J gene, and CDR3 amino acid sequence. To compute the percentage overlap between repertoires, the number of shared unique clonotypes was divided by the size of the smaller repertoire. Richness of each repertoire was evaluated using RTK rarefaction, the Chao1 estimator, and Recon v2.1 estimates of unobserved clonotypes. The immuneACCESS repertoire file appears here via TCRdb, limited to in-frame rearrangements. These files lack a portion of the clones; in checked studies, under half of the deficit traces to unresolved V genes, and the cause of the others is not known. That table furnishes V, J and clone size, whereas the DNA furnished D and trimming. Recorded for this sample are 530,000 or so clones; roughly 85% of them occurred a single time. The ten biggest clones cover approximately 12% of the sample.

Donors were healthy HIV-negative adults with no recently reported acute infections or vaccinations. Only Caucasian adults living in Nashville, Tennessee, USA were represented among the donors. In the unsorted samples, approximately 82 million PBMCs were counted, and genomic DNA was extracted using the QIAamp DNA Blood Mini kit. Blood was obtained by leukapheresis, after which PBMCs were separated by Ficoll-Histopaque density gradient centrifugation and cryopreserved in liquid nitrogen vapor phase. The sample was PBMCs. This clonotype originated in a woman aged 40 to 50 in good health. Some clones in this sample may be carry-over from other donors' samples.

CDR3 region: CASSVGPVDGETQYF. The nucleotide sequence is TGTGCCAGCAGTGTAGGGCCCGTCGACGGCGAGACCCAGTACTTC. The chain is made from TRBV6-1 and TRBJ2-5, with no confidently assigned D gene. The CDR3 holds 15 amino acids from the cysteine to the phenylalanine. The only DNA kept is the CDR3, 45 bases in frame from the first base. A distance of 17 bases separates the germline ends of V and J, which lose 4 bases and 5 bases respectively. The germline V gene supplies CDR1 MNHNS and CDR2 SASEGT.